This T cell receptor (beta chain) was identified in a study of shared clonotypes between healthy human individuals. CDR1 is SGDLS and CDR2 is YYNGEE in the germline V gene. The CDR3 contains 16 residues. V trimming: 3 bases; J trimming: 0 bases; junction bases outside the gene matches: 8. The naive CD8 subset, CD45RO-negative cells positively selected for CCR7, excluded terminally differentiated effector memory CD45RA+ cells. The donor cohort consisted entirely of Caucasian adults residing in Nashville, Tennessee. Study results and limitations: Sequencing of the sorted subsets was shown by rarefaction to be incomplete despite large depth.

As to this clone: The target antigen is unknown.

Repertoires were generated with immunoSEQ multiplex PCR, while TCRdb's copy carries only in-frame clones and drops some. The sample comprises 1.5 million to 2.5 million clones, about 95% of which are singletons, and 0.95% to 1.5% rests with the top ten. The chain recombines TRBV9 with TRBJ1-2; 7 positions agree with TRBD1. The sequencing sample was made of naive CD8+ T cells sorted from blood. This TCR came from a man between 18 and 35 years old in good health. The CDR3 DNA follows: TGTGCCAGCAGCGCGTCTCCAGGGGGAGCTAACTATGGCTACACCTTC. Residues: CASSASPGGANYGYTF. The whole variable domain, remainder taken from reference TRBV9 and TRBJ1-2, is DSGVTQTPKHLITATGQRVTLRCSPRSGDLSVYWYQQSLDQGLQFLIQYYNGEERAKGNILERFSAQQFPDLHSELNLSSLELGDSALYFCASSASPGGANYGYTFGSGTRLTVV.